The entry below describes one TCR beta chain. Its antigen remains unidentified. The source of the sample is a study of beta chain features in type 1 diabetes. The study's findings and limits: Whatever favoring of shorter templates PCR might show would apply equally to patients and controls.

Expressed TCRB transcripts were sequenced, since all the RNA that had been isolated was reverse transcribed. Clones were sequenced by immunoSEQ multiplex PCR, and TCRdb holds only the in-frame ones, with some missing. In the table there are under 900,000 clones, roughly 15% of which are singletons. The sequence was collected from a woman aged 18-35 years in good health. The material sequenced was naive CD4+ T cells from blood.

The CDR3 DNA reads TGTGCCAGCTCACCGACGCAGGGACTAGCGGGAATCGCCCAGTACTTC. Translated: CASSPTQGLAGIAQYF. The chain uses TRBV18 and TRBJ2-5; 13 bases line up with TRBD2. The germline CDR1 and CDR2 sequences are KGHSH and LQKENI. The CDR3 spans 16 residues. V shed 3 bases and J 9 bases; nucleotides not matched to a gene: 10.